This paragraph covers one T cell receptor (beta chain) sequence. Its antigen is unknown. PCR used 60 Vbeta primers and 13 Jbeta primers. Generated by immunoSEQ multiplex PCR, the TCRdb table keeps only in-frame clones and is missing some. The data show around 68,000 clones, less than 75% seen once. The source of the sample is a study of cytomegalovirus exposure and HLA in healthy donors. Study-wide findings and caveats: Published work reported that the classifier diagnosed cytomegalovirus status with high specificity and sensitivity.

This CDR3 is built from 14 residues. The germline V and J ends were trimmed by 5 bases and 10 bases, with 15 bases remaining between them. Germline CDR1 and CDR2: SGHVS and FQNEAQ. This sequence joins TRBV7-8 and TRBJ1-6, with D perhaps matching TRBD1 (5 bases). The TCR comes from a woman in her twenties or thirties in good health and CMV-seronegative. Specimen: PBMCs. The CDR3 spells CASSGPGFGSPLHF. The CDR3 DNA reads TGTGCCAGCAGCGGGCCAGGGTTTGGATCACCCCTCCACTTT.